This T cell receptor beta chain was captured by sequencing in a study of quantifying T cell responses using KT2 cells. Study information: cDNA was made from DNase-treated RNA using alpha and beta constant primers.

The ends were cut back, 2 bases at V and 5 bases at J, with 5 bases in the middle. The CDR3 is made up of 11 amino acids. Germline-derived CDR1 and CDR2 are SGDLS and YYNGEE. The cDNA 3' end received a ligated oligonucleotide with a UMI. An equimolar mix of RC1.1 and RC1.2 primed the beta chain across TRBC1 and TRBC2. TCRdb reprocessed the UMI-ligation and nested PCR reads with MiXCR, giving one entry per CDR3 protein. This sample has under 35,000 distinct CDR3 sequences; 10% occur once, and the top ten carry 9.5% to 10%. The clonotype originates from a human donor. Sequencing used PBMCs spiked with cells of the T cell clone KT2. This chain links TRBV9 with TRBJ2-7, with D possibly being TRBD1 or TRBD2 (5 bases each). CDR3 nucleotides: TGTGCCAGCAGCGTGGGGGACGAGCAGTACTTC. It encodes CASSVGDEQYF. Complete variable domain (other parts from reference TRBV9 and TRBJ2-7): DSGVTQTPKHLITATGQRVTLRCSPRSGDLSVYWYQQSLDQGLQFLIQYYNGEERAKGNILERFSAQQFPDLHSELNLSSLELGDSALYFCASSVGDEQYFGPGTRLTVT.